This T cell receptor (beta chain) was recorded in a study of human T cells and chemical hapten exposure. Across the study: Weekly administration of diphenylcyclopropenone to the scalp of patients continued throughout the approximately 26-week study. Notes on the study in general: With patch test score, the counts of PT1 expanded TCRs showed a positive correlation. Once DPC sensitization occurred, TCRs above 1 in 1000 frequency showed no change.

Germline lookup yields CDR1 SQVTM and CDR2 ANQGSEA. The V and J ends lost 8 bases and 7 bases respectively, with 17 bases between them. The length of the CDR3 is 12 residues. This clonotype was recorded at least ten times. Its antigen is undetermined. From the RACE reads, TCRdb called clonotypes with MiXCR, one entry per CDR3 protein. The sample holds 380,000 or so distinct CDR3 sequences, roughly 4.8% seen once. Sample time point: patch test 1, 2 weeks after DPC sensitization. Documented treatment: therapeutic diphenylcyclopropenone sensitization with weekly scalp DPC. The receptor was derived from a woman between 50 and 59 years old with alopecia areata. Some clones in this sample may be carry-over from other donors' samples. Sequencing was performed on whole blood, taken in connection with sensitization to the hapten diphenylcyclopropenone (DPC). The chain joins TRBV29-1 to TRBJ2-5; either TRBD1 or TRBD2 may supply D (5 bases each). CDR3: CSSTRDPATQYF. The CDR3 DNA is TGCAGCTCTACCCGGGACCCCGCGACCCAGTACTTC.